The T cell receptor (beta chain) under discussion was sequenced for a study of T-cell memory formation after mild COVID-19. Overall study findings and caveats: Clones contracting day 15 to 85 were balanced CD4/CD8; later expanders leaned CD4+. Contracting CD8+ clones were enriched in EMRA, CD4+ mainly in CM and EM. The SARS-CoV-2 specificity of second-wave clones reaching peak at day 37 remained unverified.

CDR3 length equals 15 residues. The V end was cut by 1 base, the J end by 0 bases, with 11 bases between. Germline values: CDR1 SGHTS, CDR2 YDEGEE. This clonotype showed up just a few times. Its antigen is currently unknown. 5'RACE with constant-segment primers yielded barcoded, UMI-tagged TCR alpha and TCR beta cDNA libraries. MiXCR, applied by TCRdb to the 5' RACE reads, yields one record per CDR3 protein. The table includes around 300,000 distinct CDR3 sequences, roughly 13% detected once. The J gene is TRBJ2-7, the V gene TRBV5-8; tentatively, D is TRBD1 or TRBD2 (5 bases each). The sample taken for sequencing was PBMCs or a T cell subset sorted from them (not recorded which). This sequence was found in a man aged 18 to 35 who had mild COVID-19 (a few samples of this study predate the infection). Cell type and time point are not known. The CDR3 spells CASSLRERGSYEQYF. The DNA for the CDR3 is TGTGCCAGCAGCTTGAGGGAGAGGGGCTCCTACGAGCAGTACTTC.